This is a list of T cell receptor beta chains from one sample in a study of blood T cell repertoires in COVID-19. The assay was immunoSEQ multiplex PCR, and TCRdb's table has in-frame clones only and misses some. The table includes fewer than 95,000 clones, roughly 87% detected once. Sequenced sample: peripheral blood. These TCRs come from a male donor with acute or convalescent COVID-19. CDR3s include the opening cysteine and the closing phenylalanine or tryptophan. The order of the fields is V gene, J gene, D gene, clone size, CDR3 protein, CDR3 DNA. The D gene is left open where the match is weak. Size is omitted from some rows. Given values are once, few, many or a class for expanded clones.

TRBV10-3	TRBJ1-2	NA	NA	CAISDAGASGYTF	TGTGCCATCAGCGACGCAGGGGCTAGTGGCTACACCTTC
TRBV27	TRBJ2-5	TRBD2	NA	CASSFLSGGNQETQYF	TGTGCCAGCAGTTTTCTTAGCGGGGGGAACCAAGAGACCCAGTACTTC
TRBV5-4	TRBJ1-1	TRBD1	NA	CASSGTTGGRTAEAFF	TGTGCCAGCAGCGGGACGACAGGGGGCCGTACCGCTGAAGCTTTCTTT
TRBV4-1	TRBJ1-4	TRBD1	few	CASSQAGQGNEKLFF	TGCGCCAGCAGCCAAGCCGGACAGGGGAATGAAAAACTGTTTTTT
TRBV5-1	TRBJ1-4	NA	NA	CASSPGQGAGSEKLFF	TGCGCCAGCAGCCCGGGGCAGGGTGCGGGATCTGAAAAACTGTTTTTT
TRBV5-1	TRBJ1-4	TRBD1	NA	CASSSQGSGEKLFF	TGCGCCAGCAGCTCACAGGGGTCGGGTGAAAAACTGTTTTTT
TRBV5-1	TRBJ1-2	TRBD1	NA	CASSLGTGVEYGYTF	TGCGCCAGCAGCTTGGGGACAGGGGTCGAATATGGCTACACCTTC
TRBV4-1	TRBJ2-2	NA	NA	CASSPRGGGSTGELFF	TGCGCCAGCAGCCCCCGTGGTGGGGGCAGCACCGGGGAGCTGTTTTTT
TRBV18	TRBJ2-4	TRBD1	NA	CASSPGRDSQNIQYF	TGTGCCAGCTCACCCGGCCGGGACAGTCAAAACATTCAGTACTTC
TRBV7-9	TRBJ1-1	NA	NA	CASSSAGLGENTEAFF	TGTGCCAGCAGCTCCGCGGGTCTTGGGGAGAACACTGAAGCTTTCTTT
TRBV19	TRBJ2-4	NA	NA	CASSARQDLAKNIQYF	TGTGCCAGTAGTGCACGACAGGATCTAGCCAAAAACATTCAGTACTTC
TRBV5-6	TRBJ1-1	NA	once	CASSNGRASEAFF	TGTGCCAGCAGCAATGGGAGGGCCTCTGAAGCTTTCTTT
TRBV2	TRBJ2-5	TRBD1	NA	CATNRDRQETQYF	TGTGCCACCAACCGGGACAGACAAGAGACCCAGTACTTC
TRBV19	TRBJ2-5	TRBD2	NA	CASRPTSGATETQYF	TGTGCCAGTCGCCCAACTAGCGGGGCAACGGAGACCCAGTACTTC
TRBV3-1/TRBV3-2	TRBJ1-2	TRBD1	NA	CASTLGAGGNGYTF	TGTGCCAGCACACTCGGGGCAGGGGGTAATGGCTACACCTTC
TRBV10-3	TRBJ1-6	TRBD1	NA	CAISGGTGPNSPLHF	TGTGCCATCAGTGGGGGGACAGGGCCAAATTCACCCCTCCACTTT
TRBV20-1	TRBJ1-5	NA	NA	CSASTLGPGGNQPQHF	TGCAGTGCTAGTACCCTCGGACCCGGGGGTAATCAGCCCCAGCATTTT